This T cell receptor beta chain was recorded in a study of shared clonotypes between healthy human individuals. Data came from immunoSEQ multiplex PCR; TCRdb stores just in-frame clones and leaves some out. The sample has about 2 million clones, about 95% seen once. The trim removed 4 bases at V and 3 bases at J, leaving 3 bases unmatched. CDR1 is MDHEN and CDR2 is SYDVKM in the germline V gene. CDR3 size: 14 residues. Naive CD8 cells, CD45RO-negative and positively selected for CCR7, excluded terminally differentiated effector memory CD45RA+ cells. This clone has only one observation. The same CDR3 can be traced to other DNA sequences in this sample.

The sequence came from a young man in good health. V and J are TRBV28 and TRBJ2-5; 9 positions match TRBD1. Input material: naive CD8+ T cells sorted from blood. This CDR3 reads CASSSRTGEETQYF. The CDR3 region has the DNA TGTGCCAGCAGTTCCAGGACAGGGGAAGAGACCCAGTACTTC. Combining the CDR3 with reference TRBV28 and TRBJ2-5 gives the whole variable domain DVKVTQSSRYLVKRTGEKVFLECVQDMDHENMFWYRQDPGLGLRLIYFSYDVKMKEKGDIPEGYSVSREKKERFSLILESASTNQTSMYLCASSSRTGEETQYFGPGTRLLVL.